These T cell receptor beta chains were read from a single sample in a study of blood T cells in healthy people across ages. TCRdb re-analysed the 5' RACE reads in MiXCR, keeping a single row per CDR3 protein. The table has about 1.5 million distinct CDR3 sequences, approximately 43% seen once. The source material was blood. Receptor source: a woman aged 18 to 35 in good health. The CDR3 runs from the conserved cysteine through the conserved F or W. The D gene is left open where the match is weak. Rows may omit the clone size; those that give it use once, few, many or a size class.

v_call	d_call	j_call	clone_size	cdr3_aa	cdr3_nt
TRBV4-1	TRBD1	TRBJ2-2	few	CASSFWRDRGWLFF	TGCGCCAGCAGCTTCTGGAGGGACAGGGGATGGCTGTTTTTT
TRBV7-7	TRBD1	TRBJ2-1	few	CASSPGQGTNNEQFF	TGTGCTAGCAGCCCGGGACAGGGTACGAACAATGAGCAGTTCTTC
TRBV3-1	-	TRBJ2-1	few	CASSQDRRGASYNEQFF	TGTGCCAGCAGCCAAGATCGAAGGGGGGCTTCCTACAATGAGCAGTTCTTC
TRBV27	TRBD2	TRBJ2-5	few	CASSLPGLAEYF	TGTGCCAGCAGCCTCCCCGGACTAGCGGAGTACTTC
TRBV10-3	TRBD1	TRBJ2-6	-	CAINRQGTSGANVLTF	TGTGCCATCAATAGACAGGGCACCTCTGGGGCCAACGTCCTGACTTTC
TRBV27	-	TRBJ2-3	-	CVSSRGFKQYF	TGTGTCAGCAGTCGGGGGTTTAAGCAGTATTTT
TRBV11-2	TRBD2	TRBJ2-7	-	CTSSLERGDSYEQYF	TGTACCAGCAGCTTAGAGCGGGGGGACTCCTACGAGCAGTACTTC
TRBV27	-	TRBJ1-6	-	CASSFTTGGRNHLHF	TGTGCCAGCAGTTTTACCACAGGCGGCCGGAATCACCTCCACTTT
TRBV6-2/TRBV6-3	TRBD2	TRBJ2-1	-	CASTRTGLAGVSYNEQFF	TGTGCCAGCACTAGGACAGGCTTAGCGGGAGTCTCCTACAATGAGCAGTTCTTC
TRBV5-1	TRBD2	TRBJ2-7	few	CASSPGLASSEQYF	TGCGCCAGCAGCCCGGGACTAGCCTCTTCCGAGCAGTACTTC
TRBV7-2	TRBD1	TRBJ2-5	-	CASSSSIGQVGQYF	TGTGCCAGCAGCTCCTCAATCGGACAGGTCGGGCAGTACTTC
TRBV3-1	-	TRBJ2-1	few	CASSQDPGDEQFF	TGTGCCAGCAGCCAAGATCCCGGGGATGAGCAGTTCTTC
TRBV2	-	TRBJ1-6	-	CASRSRDTSYVSPHF	TGTGCCAGCAGGAGCCGGGACACGTCTTATGTATCCCCCCACTTT
TRBV5-1	-	TRBJ1-1	-	CASSLDSTANTEAFF	TGCGCCAGCAGCTTGGACTCGACCGCAAACACTGAAGCTTTCTTT
TRBV4-2	-	TRBJ1-2	-	CASSQDDVGLGGGYTF	TGTGCCAGCAGCCAAGATGATGTAGGCTTAGGAGGGGGCTACACCTTC
TRBV25-1	-	TRBJ2-3	few	CASSDPLVGTDTQYF	TGTGCCAGCAGTGACCCTTTAGTAGGCACAGATACGCAGTATTTT
TRBV29-1	-	TRBJ1-2	few	CSVWTGYGYTF	TGCAGCGTATGGACTGGCTATGGCTACACCTTC
TRBV6-5	-	TRBJ1-1	-	CASSYSYGGARRRHTEAFF	TGTGCCAGCAGTTACTCGTACGGGGGCGCAAGGAGAAGGCACACTGAAGCTTTCTTT
TRBV20-1	-	TRBJ2-7	-	CSAPHSVAYEQYF	TGCAGTGCTCCACATAGCGTGGCCTACGAGCAGTACTTC
TRBV5-1	TRBD2	TRBJ2-1	-	CASSLGRLAEQFF	TGCGCCAGCAGCTTGGGTAGACTAGCTGAGCAGTTCTTC
TRBV25-1	TRBD1	TRBJ1-5	-	CASSGDRGHQPQHF	TGTGCCAGCAGTGGCGACAGGGGGCATCAGCCCCAGCATTTT
TRBV5-1	TRBD1	TRBJ2-3	-	CASSSGQGKDTQYF	TGCGCCAGCAGCTCTGGACAGGGAAAAGATACGCAGTATTTT
TRBV29-1	-	TRBJ1-2	few	CSVHSRDPYGYTF	TGCAGCGTCCATAGCAGGGACCCCTATGGCTACACCTTC
TRBV24-1	TRBD1	TRBJ2-2	-	CATSDLQGTGATGELFF	TGTGCCACCAGTGATTTGCAGGGGACAGGGGCCACCGGGGAGCTGTTTTTT
TRBV29-1	TRBD2	TRBJ2-7	-	CSVGVAGGSYEQYF	TGCAGCGTTGGGGTAGCGGGGGGCTCCTACGAGCAGTACTTC
TRBV4-3	-	TRBJ1-2	-	CASSQGTVNYGYTF	TGCGCCAGCAGCCAAGGGACAGTTAACTATGGCTACACCTTC
TRBV3-1	-	TRBJ1-1	few	CASSPPRGWTEAFF	TGTGCCAGCAGCCCCCCCAGGGGCTGGACTGAAGCTTTCTTT
TRBV4-1	-	TRBJ1-1	few	CASSQASGGNTEAFF	TGCGCCAGCAGCCAAGCGTCCGGCGGGAACACTGAAGCTTTCTTT
TRBV20-1	-	TRBJ1-2	-	CSASVGVVDGYTF	TGCAGTGCTAGTGTGGGCGTAGTCGATGGCTACACCTTC
TRBV7-9	-	TRBJ1-2	-	CASSQTTDYTF	TGTGCCAGCAGCCAGACAACGGACTACACCTTC
TRBV29-1	-	TRBJ1-2	few	CSVRRRDYGYTF	TGCAGCGTACGCCGGCGGGACTATGGCTACACCTTC
TRBV18	-	TRBJ1-4	few	CASSPNGLGEKLFF	TGTGCCAGCTCACCCAACGGTCTGGGGGAAAAACTGTTTTTT
TRBV5-1	TRBD2	TRBJ2-7	-	CASSISSGFSYEQYF	TGCGCCAGCAGCATATCTAGCGGGTTCTCCTACGAGCAGTACTTC
TRBV2	-	TRBJ2-7	-	CASTEAYEQYF	TGTGCCAGCACAGAGGCCTACGAGCAGTACTTC
TRBV29-1	-	TRBJ2-1	many	CSVKRDEQFF	TGCAGCGTGAAGCGGGATGAGCAGTTCTTC
TRBV6-6	TRBD2	TRBJ2-1	-	CASSYELAGEGEQFF	TGTGCCAGCAGTTACGAGCTAGCGGGGGAGGGTGAGCAGTTCTTC
TRBV9	TRBD2	TRBJ2-1	few	CASSYRLAGEQFF	TGTGCCAGCAGCTACCGACTAGCGGGAGAGCAGTTCTTC
TRBV3-1	TRBD2	TRBJ2-1	once	CASSQEIGLAGASNEQFF	TGTGCCAGCAGCCAAGAAATCGGCCTAGCGGGAGCGAGTAATGAGCAGTTCTTC
TRBV9	-	TRBJ2-1	many	CASSVVLTYNEQFF	TGTGCCAGCAGCGTAGTACTAACCTACAATGAGCAGTTCTTC
TRBV20-1	-	TRBJ2-3	-	CSAKPGALPADTQYF	TGCAGTGCTAAACCCGGCGCCCTCCCCGCAGATACGCAGTATTTT
TRBV19	TRBD1	TRBJ2-3	-	CASSIGAGGRTDTQYF	TGTGCCAGTAGTATAGGGGCAGGGGGCCGGACAGATACGCAGTATTTT